This is a list of T cell receptor beta chains from one sample in a study of CD8+CD57+ T cells in acquired aplastic anemia. TCRdb reprocessed the reads via MiXCR and lists one record per CDR3 protein. The data show 200,000 to 250,000 distinct CDR3 sequences, with roughly two thirds seen just once and under 60% held by the top ten. Sequencing was carried out using sorted CD4+, CD8+, or CD8+CD57+ T cells (not recorded which) from PBMCs. The source is a human donor with aplastic anemia. Each CDR3 is given with its conserved first and last residue. D genes are given only for firm matches. The size of a clone is reported for some rows only, either as once, few or many, or as a class for expanded clones.

J,D,V,size,CDR3,DNA
TRBJ2-5,.,TRBV7-8,.,CASRRASNQETQYF,TGTGCCAGCAGGAGGGCAAGTAACCAAGAGACCCAGTACTTC
TRBJ2-7,TRBD2,TRBV29-1,.,CSARGTAGTSVYEQYF,TGCAGTGCTAGAGGGACAGCCGGGACTAGCGTCTACGAGCAGTACTTC
TRBJ1-1,.,TRBV6-5,many,CASSYGRGTEAFF,TGTGCCAGCAGTTACGGGAGAGGAACTGAAGCTTTCTTT
TRBJ2-7,.,TRBV5-5,.,CASSWAEYEQYF,TGTGCCAGCAGCTGGGCAGAGTACGAGCAGTACTTC
TRBJ2-1,.,TRBV29-1,once,CSVERLSSYNEQFF,TGCAGCGTTGAACGGTTAAGCTCCTACAATGAGCAGTTCTTC
TRBJ2-5,.,TRBV15,.,CATSSLWAGLETQYF,TGTGCCACCAGCAGCTTGTGGGCGGGGTTAGAGACCCAGTACTTC
TRBJ2-3,.,TRBV2,.,CASSLSPNEADTQYF,TGTGCCAGCAGTCTGTCTCCTAACGAGGCAGATACGCAGTATTTT
TRBJ2-5,TRBD2,TRBV20-1,.,CSASSSGGQETQYF,TGCAGTGCTAGTAGTAGCGGGGGCCAAGAGACCCAGTACTTC
TRBJ1-1,TRBD1,TRBV12-3/TRBV12-4,.,CASSWGQGTEAFF,TGTGCCAGCAGTTGGGGACAGGGGACTGAAGCTTTCTTT
TRBJ2-7,.,TRBV7-9,.,CASSLAGKGEQYF,TGTGCCAGCAGCTTAGCGGGAAAGGGTGAGCAGTACTTC
TRBJ1-2,.,TRBV2,.,CASSEVPRRYGYTF,TGTGCCAGCAGTGAGGTACCCCGACGCTATGGCTACACCTTC
TRBJ2-7,TRBD2,TRBV14,.,CASSQVLAGRTYEQYF,TGTGCCAGCAGCCAGGTACTAGCGGGGCGTACCTACGAGCAGTACTTC
TRBJ2-3,TRBD1,TRBV7-9,.,CASSQRTGQRTDTQYF,TGCGCCAGCAGCCAAAGGACAGGGCAGCGAACAGATACGCAGTATTTT
TRBJ1-2,.,TRBV7-2,.,CASSLAAQGGSYTF,TGTGCCAGCAGCTTAGCTGCCCAGGGTGGGAGCTACACCTTC
TRBJ1-1,.,TRBV29-1,.,CSVDSVGSAFF,TGCAGCGTTGACAGTGTGGGTTCAGCTTTCTTT
TRBJ1-5,TRBD1,TRBV2,.,CASNRQGNQPQHF,TGTGCCAGCAACCGACAGGGGAATCAGCCCCAGCATTTT